The clone carrying this TCR beta chain was observed at least ten times. The antigen is undetermined. This record comes from a study of CD8 T cells in ankylosing spondylitis. Study-level findings and limits: In ankylosing spondylitis patients, matched synovial fluid reportedly showed significant enrichment of disease-linked clones. Blood from ankylosing spondylitis patients appeared to carry a characteristic roughly 8-variant TCR beta motif.

The authors made TCR beta libraries by quantitative 5'-RACE with molecular barcodes. TCRdb redid the calling of the 5' RACE reads with MiXCR, one entry per CDR3 protein. The table records some 240,000 distinct CDR3 sequences, around 9.1% of them present only once. The CDR3 totals 15 residues. Trimming took 5 bases from V and 5 from J; bases not matched to a gene: 11. Germline assignment: CDR1 SEHNR and CDR2 FQNEAQ (reference sequence). The rearrangement joins TRBV7-9 to TRBJ1-2; 7 positions agree with TRBD1. Sample: blood, either unsorted or a sorted T cell fraction (not recorded which). The sequence came from a male donor with ankylosing spondylitis or in good health (not recorded which). The chain's CDR3 is CASSPGQDTTYGYTF. CDR3 DNA: TGTGCCAGCAGCCCAGGACAGGATACAACTTATGGCTACACCTTC.